The clone carrying this T cell receptor beta chain was counted many times. Antigen unknown. These data belong to a study of shared clonotypes between healthy human individuals. Turning to the study itself: Per donor, three plates held CD4 naive cells, three held CD4 memory, two held CD8 naive and one held CD8 memory. Study outcomes and limitations: Despite large depth, sorted-subset datasets appeared incompletely sequenced. Larger estimated richness was generally seen in naive subsets than in memory subsets.

Only in-frame clones appear in the TCRdb table, and some are missing; sequencing was by immunoSEQ multiplex PCR. Among about a million clones listed, 60% to 80% were seen once. The TCR comes from a man younger than 35 in good health. Some clones in this sample may be carry-over from other donors' samples. What was sequenced was memory CD4+ T cells from PBMCs. Noted subset: CD45RA-negative fraction.

The CDR3 loop reads CASRGLGGVPEAFF. The CDR3 DNA follows: TGCGCCAGCAGGGGACTTGGGGGGGTCCCTGAAGCTTTCTTT. V usage is TRBV5-1 and J usage is TRBJ1-1, with TRBD1 as a possible D gene (5 bases). The CDR3 sequence is 14 residues long. Per the germline V gene, CDR1 is SGHRS and CDR2 is YFSETQ. V lost 5 bases and J 6 bases, leaving 17 bases between the germline ends.